The clone carrying this T cell receptor (beta chain) was detected many times. Amplified TCR beta CDR3 regions derived from RNA transcripts. The HTBI primer set was used in a first-round RT-PCR of the TCR CDR3. Using its own MiXCR run on the multiplex PCR reads, TCRdb lists one record per CDR3 protein. The repertoire has about 600,000 distinct CDR3 sequences, about 15% of them found once; the top ten carry approximately 13%. This specimen belongs to a study of T cells in Graves' hyperthyroidism and ophthalmopathy. Those patients with uncontrolled infection, other autoimmune disease, pregnancy or lactation were excluded. With 4 bases removed from V and 6 bases from J, the gap between germline ends came to 16 bases. The length of the CDR3 is 14 residues. Germline V lookup: CDR1 SQVTM, CDR2 ANQGSEA.

The sample was blood. This clonotype was obtained from a woman in her fifties or sixties with Graves' ophthalmopathy. V and J are TRBV29-1 and TRBJ1-5, with D hard to call. CDR3 coding DNA: TGCAGCGTTGCGAGAGGCACAGAAGGTCAGCCCCAGCATTTT. This sequence encodes CSVARGTEGQPQHF.